This T cell receptor (beta chain) was profiled in a study of CD8 T cells in ankylosing spondylitis. Overall study results and limits: Characteristic, it appeared, of ankylosing spondylitis blood was a TCR beta motif of roughly eight highly homologous variants.

TCRdb passed the 5' RACE reads through MiXCR, listing each CDR3 protein once. Among a few hundred thousand distinct CDR3 sequences listed, about 18% were seen once. This CDR3 contains 14 residues. V gave up 7 bases and J gave up 6 bases, with 17 bases separating them. A note on this clonotype: Its antigen is unknown.

J is TRBJ2-3 and V is TRBV12-3 or TRBV12-4; no clear D gene. The receptor comes from a male donor with ankylosing spondylitis. The sequenced sample consisted of blood, either unsorted or a sorted T cell fraction (not recorded which). The CDR3, as DNA: TGTGCCAGCAACTCGATCGGACCCTCGGATACGCAGTATTTT. It encodes CASNSIGPSDTQYF.